The T cell receptor beta chain described here comes from a study of cytomegalovirus exposure and HLA in healthy donors. A multiplex PCR was run with 60 Vbeta primers and 13 Jbeta primers. The table came from immunoSEQ multiplex PCR; TCRdb's copy has only in-frame clones and leaves some out. The sample gives 90,000 or so clones, roughly 82% of which show up once; about 3.4% is in the top ten. Study results and caveats: In vitro assays verified that three CMV-associated chains recognized CMV antigens specifically. For most TCR sequences rarity was the rule, although some public TCRs occurred in many donors. Cytomegalovirus association was listed for about 180 TCR beta chains. Later, an analysis found that common viral pathogens appeared to be linked with several of the most significant clusters.

Comments on this clone: Antigen: not known.

Germline V gene sequence: CDR1 SGHRS, CDR2 YFSETQ. The CDR3 covers 15 residues. Trimming removed 1 base from V and 1 base from J, with 12 bases in between. The gene calls are TRBV5-1 and TRBJ2-7, with D maybe TRBD2 (6 bases). Sequences were obtained from PBMCs. The receptor comes from a man aged 30 to 45 in good health and CMV-seropositive. The CDR3 sequence is CASSLSPGVSYEQYF. In nucleotides, the CDR3 is TGCGCCAGCAGCTTGAGCCCGGGGGTATCCTACGAGCAGTACTTC.